This TCR beta chain was sequenced for a study of beta chain features in type 1 diabetes. Findings and limits, study-wide: A closer apparent resemblance between naive, central memory and Treg TCRB repertoires was seen in patients than in healthy donors.

The V gene end was trimmed by 2 bases and the J gene end by 6 bases; junction bases not matched to a gene: 6. Germline CDR1 GTSNPN, CDR2 SVGIG (reference sequence). The length of the CDR3 is 13 residues. On this clone: Its antigen is as yet unknown.

Every isolated RNA sample was fully reverse transcribed, so sequencing captured expressed TCRB transcripts. Sequencing was performed with immunoSEQ multiplex PCR; in TCRdb, only in-frame clones are kept and a portion is missing. This sample has about 470,000 clones; 30% occur once, and the top ten carry 0.05% to 0.07%. The chain has TRBV30 and TRBJ1-2, with 7 bases that match TRBD1. Sequenced input: naive CD4+ T cells from blood. This sequence originates from a man aged 18 to 30 in good health. DNA for the CDR3: TGTGCCTGGAGTAGGGGGCAGAGCGATGGCTACACCTTC. This gives the protein CAWSRGQSDGYTF.